The 10 T cell receptor beta chains below were found in one sample sequenced in a study of blood T cell repertoires in COVID-19. Assay: immunoSEQ multiplex PCR; the TCRdb copy retains only in-frame clones and omits some. The repertoire holds around 45,000 clones, with 86% as singletons. The material sequenced was peripheral blood. These receptors were obtained from a man aged 55 to 70 with active or convalescent COVID-19.

V gene TRBV12-3 or TRBV12-4 combines with J gene TRBJ2-3; TRBD1 might be the D (6 bases). The V and J ends lost 11 bases and 6 bases respectively, with 15 bases between them. The CDR3 covers 12 residues. The CDR3 here is CALRLGADTQYF. The CDR3, as DNA: TGTGCCCTTAGACTGGGGGCGGATACGCAGTATTTT.

The J gene is TRBJ2-1, the V gene TRBV19; 8 bases map to TRBD2. V shed 6 bases and J 5 bases; nucleotides not matched to a gene: 18. The CDR3 is 18 amino acids. CDR1 and CDR2 from the germline V gene are LNHDA and SQIVND (reference sequence). CDR3 sequence reads: CASSLPPGGGSINNEQFF. CDR3 in DNA: TGTGCCAGTAGCCTCCCCCCGGGCGGGGGGTCAATAAACAATGAGCAGTTCTTC.

This clone appeared a few times. The rearrangement uses TRBV19 and TRBJ1-5; no reliable D call. The V and J ends lost 3 bases and 6 bases respectively, with 12 bases between them. Germline CDR1 is LNHDA and CDR2 is SQIVND (reference sequence). The CDR3 extends over 14 amino acids. Written as DNA, the CDR3 is TGTGCCAGTAGTATTCGAGGGTCCAGTCAGCCCCAGCATTTT. Translating gives CASSIRGSSQPQHF.

This clone is categorized as large. The chain carries TRBV15 and TRBJ2-7, with D unresolved. The CDR3 spans 15 residues. Trimming removed 0 bases from V and 2 bases from J, with 11 bases in between. Germline values: CDR1 LNHNV, CDR2 YYDKDF (reference sequence). Written as DNA, the CDR3 is TGTGCCACCAGCAGAGATTACTGGAGCGCCTACGAGCAGTACTTC. Amino acids: CATSRDYWSAYEQYF.

The J gene is TRBJ1-1, the V gene TRBV28; D might be TRBD1 (6 bases). Trimming left V 6 bases short and J 1 base short, with 15 bases between. This CDR3 has 15 residues. Germline assignment: CDR1 MDHEN and CDR2 SYDVKM. The CDR3, as DNA: TGTGCCAGCAGCTTTTTTGGGGGCGGGAACACTGAAGCTTTCTTT. This translates into CASSFFGGGNTEAFF.

The chain uses TRBV5-5 and TRBJ2-7, with D possibly matching TRBD2 (5 bases). The V gene's germline CDR1 is SGHKS and CDR2 YYEKEE (reference sequence). V lost 0 bases and J lost 1, with 5 bases in between. The CDR3 is 13 residues long. The CDR3 loop is CASSLAGSYEQYF. As DNA, the CDR3 is TGTGCCAGCAGCTTGGCGGGGTCCTACGAGCAGTACTTC.

The chain joins TRBV5-1 to TRBJ1-4, with TRBD1 identical over 7 bases. J lost 0 bases, V lost 3 bases, and 5 bases had no gene match. Germline CDR1 and CDR2: SGHRS and YFSETQ. The CDR3 is 16 amino acids. This chain's CDR3 is CASSSTGLATNEKLFF. CDR3 nucleotide sequence: TGCGCCAGCAGCTCGACAGGGCTTGCAACTAATGAAAAACTGTTTTTT.

This clone was seen only once. The genes are TRBV7-9 and TRBJ1-2, with 11 bases that match TRBD1. The trim removed 5 bases at V and 3 bases at J, leaving 5 bases unmatched. Germline CDR1 SEHNR, CDR2 FQNEAQ (reference sequence). The CDR3 loop spans 15 amino acids. CDR3 sequence (DNA): TGTGCCAGCAGCCGGACGGGACAGGGGGACTATGGCTACACCTTC. It is translated as CASSRTGQGDYGYTF.

V gene TRBV19 combines with J gene TRBJ1-5; TRBD1 matches at 7 bases. CDR1 and CDR2 (germline): LNHDA, SQIVND (reference sequence). The junction had 10 bases not matched to a gene; V was cut back by 5 bases and J by 0 bases. The CDR3 is made up of 17 amino acids. The CDR3 bases are TGTGCCAGTAGTGTGTTCGGGACAGCGTATAGCAATCAGCCCCAGCATTTT. It encodes CASSVFGTAYSNQPQHF.

This clone occurred once. V is TRBV6-5 and J is TRBJ1-1; D is ambiguous. The V end was cut by 6 bases, the J end by 3 bases, with 11 bases between. Looked up from germline, CDR1 is MNHEY and CDR2 is SVGAGI. The CDR3 has 13 residues. CDR3 sequence: CASRATMDTEAFF. The CDR3 DNA is TGTGCCAGCAGGGCAACAATGGACACTGAAGCTTTCTTT.